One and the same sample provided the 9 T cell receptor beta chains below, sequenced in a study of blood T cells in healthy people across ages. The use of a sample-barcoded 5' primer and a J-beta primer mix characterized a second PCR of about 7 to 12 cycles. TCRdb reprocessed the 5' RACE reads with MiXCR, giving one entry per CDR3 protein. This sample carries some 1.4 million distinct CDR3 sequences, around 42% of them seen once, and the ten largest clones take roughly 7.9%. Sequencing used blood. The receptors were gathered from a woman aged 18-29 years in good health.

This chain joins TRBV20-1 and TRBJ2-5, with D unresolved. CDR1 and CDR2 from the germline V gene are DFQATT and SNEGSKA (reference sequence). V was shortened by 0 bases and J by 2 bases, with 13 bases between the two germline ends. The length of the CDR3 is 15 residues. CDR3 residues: CSARDGNGQQETQYF. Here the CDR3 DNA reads TGCAGTGCTAGAGATGGGAACGGCCAACAAGAGACCCAGTACTTC.

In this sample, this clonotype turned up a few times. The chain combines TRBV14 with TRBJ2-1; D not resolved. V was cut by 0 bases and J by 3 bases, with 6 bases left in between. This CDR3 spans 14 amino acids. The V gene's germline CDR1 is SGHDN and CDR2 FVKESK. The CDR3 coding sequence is TGTGCCAGCAGCCAAGAGTCCCACTACAATGAGCAGTTCTTC. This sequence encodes CASSQESHYNEQFF.

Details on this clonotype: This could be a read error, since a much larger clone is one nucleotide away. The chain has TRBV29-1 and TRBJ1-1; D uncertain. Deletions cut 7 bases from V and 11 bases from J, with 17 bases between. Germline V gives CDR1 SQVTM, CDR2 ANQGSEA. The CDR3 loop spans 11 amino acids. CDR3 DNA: TGCAGCGGTGGATTTGAGGGATGGGCTTTCTTT. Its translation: CSGGFEGWAFF.

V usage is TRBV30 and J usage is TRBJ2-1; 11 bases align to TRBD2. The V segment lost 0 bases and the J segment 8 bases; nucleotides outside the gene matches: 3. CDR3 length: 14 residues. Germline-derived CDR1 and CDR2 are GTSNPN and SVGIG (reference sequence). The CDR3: CAWSVSSGRYEQFF. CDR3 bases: TGTGCCTGGAGTGTATCTAGCGGGAGGTATGAGCAGTTCTTC.

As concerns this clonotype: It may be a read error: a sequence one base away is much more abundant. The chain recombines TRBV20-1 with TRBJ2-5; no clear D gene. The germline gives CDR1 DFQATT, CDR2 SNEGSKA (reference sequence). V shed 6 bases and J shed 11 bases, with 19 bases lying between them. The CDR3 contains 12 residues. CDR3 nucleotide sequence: TGCAGTGCCCCCGCTAAGAGGAATGAGCAGTACTTC. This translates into CSAPAKRNEQYF.

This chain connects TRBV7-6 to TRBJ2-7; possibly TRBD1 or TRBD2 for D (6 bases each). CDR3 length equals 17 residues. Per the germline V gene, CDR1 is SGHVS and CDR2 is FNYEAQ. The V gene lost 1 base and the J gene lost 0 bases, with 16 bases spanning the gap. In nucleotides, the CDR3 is TGTGCCAGCAGCTTAGAGTCCCCGGGGGCTTTCTCCTACGAGCAGTACTTC. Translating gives CASSLESPGAFSYEQYF. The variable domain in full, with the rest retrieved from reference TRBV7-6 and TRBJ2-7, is GAGVSQSPRYKVTKRGQDVALRCDPISGHVSLYWYRQALGQGPEFLTYFNYEAQQDKSGLPNDRFSAERPEGSISTLTIQRTEQRDSAMYRCASSLESPGAFSYEQYFGPGTRLTVT.

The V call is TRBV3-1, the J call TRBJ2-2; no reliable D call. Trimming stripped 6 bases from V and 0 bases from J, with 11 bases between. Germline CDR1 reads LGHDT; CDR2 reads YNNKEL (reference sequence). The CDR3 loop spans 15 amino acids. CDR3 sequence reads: CASRGVGSNTGELFF. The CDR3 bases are TGTGCCAGCAGAGGTGTAGGATCGAACACCGGGGAGCTGTTTTTT.

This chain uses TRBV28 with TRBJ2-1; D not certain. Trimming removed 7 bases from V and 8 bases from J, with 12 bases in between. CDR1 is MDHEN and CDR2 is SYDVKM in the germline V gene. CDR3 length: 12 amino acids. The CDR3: CASTLTFHEQFF. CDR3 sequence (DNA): TGTGCCAGCACCCTCACATTCCATGAGCAGTTCTTC.

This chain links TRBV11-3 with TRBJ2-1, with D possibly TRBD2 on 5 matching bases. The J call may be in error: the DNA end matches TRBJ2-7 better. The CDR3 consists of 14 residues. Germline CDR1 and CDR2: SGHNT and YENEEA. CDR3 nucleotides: TGTGCCAGCAGCAGCAATAGCGCCGCGGGCGAGCAGTACTTC. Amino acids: CASSSNSAAGEQYF.